This T cell receptor (beta chain) derives from a study of molecular identifiers for immune sequencing clone quantification. Whole-study findings and limits: Clone sizes could be underestimated for highly expanded clones when identical TCR molecules share a barcode.

Germline loops: CDR1 SGHDT, CDR2 YYEEEE. The CDR3 consists of 14 residues. V lost 4 bases, J lost 5 bases, and 15 bases lay in between. TCRdb itself ran the PCR reads through MiXCR, one entry per CDR3 protein. The repertoire holds hundreds of thousands of distinct CDR3 sequences, with around 20% as singletons. Between 20,000 and 1,000,000 sorted cells, with 10%, 30% or 50% RNA, yielded naive CD8 libraries. Based on a CD8+CD4-CCR7+CD45RA+ profile, naive CD8 T cells were sorted. This clonotype was seen a few times. No antigen is known for it. This clonotype was sampled from a human donor in good health. Some libraries in this study had Jurkat cell RNA spiked in. The sequenced sample was naive CD8+ T cells from blood, with Jurkat cell RNA spiked in. Subset indicated: FACS-sorted CD8+CD4-CCR7+CD45RA+ naive T cells. This rearrangement joins TRBV5-6 to TRBJ1-1; D is perhaps TRBD1 (5 bases). The CDR3 nucleotides read TGTGCCAGCAGCACGGGGCTGGATAGGACTGAAGCTTTCTTT. Protein product: CASSTGLDRTEAFF.